This paragraph covers one T cell receptor (beta chain) sequence. Profiled with immunoSEQ multiplex PCR; TCRdb holds only in-frame clones, not every one. The sample lists 25,000 to 30,000 clones, about four fifths occurring once. This sample was taken from a study of OX40 agonist ivuxolimab in advanced cancers. CDR3 length: 14 residues. Germline V gene sequence: CDR1 SGHVS, CDR2 FQNEAQ. Trimming removed 0 bases at V and 3 bases at J, with 8 bases between. The source of this sequence is an adult with an advanced solid tumor such as melanoma, head and neck, liver or kidney cancer. The rearrangement uses TRBV7-8 and TRBJ1-1; D gene ambiguous. The sample in question was CD4+ or CD8+ T cells sorted from blood, obtained in a trial of the OX40 agonist ivuxolimab. CDR3 amino acids: CASSLATGDTEAFF. DNA for the CDR3: TGTGCCAGCAGCTTAGCTACGGGAGACACTGAAGCTTTCTTT.